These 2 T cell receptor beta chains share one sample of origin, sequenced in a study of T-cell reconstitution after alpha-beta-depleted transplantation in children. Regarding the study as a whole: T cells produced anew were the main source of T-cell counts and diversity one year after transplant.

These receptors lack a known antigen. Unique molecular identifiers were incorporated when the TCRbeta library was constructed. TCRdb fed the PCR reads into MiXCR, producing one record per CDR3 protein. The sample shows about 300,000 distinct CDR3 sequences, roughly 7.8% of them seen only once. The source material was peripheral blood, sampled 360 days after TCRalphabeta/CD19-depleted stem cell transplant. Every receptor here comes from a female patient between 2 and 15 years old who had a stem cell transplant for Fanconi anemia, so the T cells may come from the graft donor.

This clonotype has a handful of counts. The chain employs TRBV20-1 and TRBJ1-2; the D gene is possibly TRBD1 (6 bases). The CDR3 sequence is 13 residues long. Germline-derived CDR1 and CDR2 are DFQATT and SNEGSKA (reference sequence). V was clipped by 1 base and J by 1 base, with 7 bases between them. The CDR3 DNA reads TGCAGTGCTAGAGGAGGGGGTAACTATGGCTACACCTTC. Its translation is CSARGGGNYGYTF.

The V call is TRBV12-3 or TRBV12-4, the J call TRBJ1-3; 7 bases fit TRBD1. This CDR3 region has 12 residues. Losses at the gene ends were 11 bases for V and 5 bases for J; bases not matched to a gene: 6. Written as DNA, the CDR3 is TGTGCCTCCGGAGGGGGCCGAAACACCATATATTTT. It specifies CASGGGRNTIYF.